This T cell receptor beta chain appears in the sequencing data of a study of blood T cell repertoires in COVID-19. At the level of the study: Samples representing acute and convalescent COVID-19 were sourced from the United States, Italy and Spain. Sample material is recorded as cDNA or gDNA derived from T cells, B-cell-depleted T cells, or PBMCs.

Cohorts were assigned according to the clinical history that participants reported. Trimming took 0 bases from V and 1 from J; bases not matched to a gene: 8. The CDR3 has 19 residues. Germline lookup yields CDR1 LGHNA and CDR2 YNFKEQ. Here immunoSEQ multiplex PCR was the method, and the copy in TCRdb shows in-frame clones only, minus some. The table has roughly 300,000 clones, nearly 90% seen once. This TCR was recovered from a young woman who had recovered from COVID-19. The chain employs TRBV4-2 and TRBJ2-3; 12 bases are shared with TRBD2. The sequenced sample consisted of PBMCs or T cells enriched from blood (not recorded which). CDR3 sequence (DNA): TGTGCCAGCAGCCAAGATTGGACTAGCGGGGCAGGCCGCACAGATACGCAGTATTTT. As protein: CASSQDWTSGAGRTDTQYF.